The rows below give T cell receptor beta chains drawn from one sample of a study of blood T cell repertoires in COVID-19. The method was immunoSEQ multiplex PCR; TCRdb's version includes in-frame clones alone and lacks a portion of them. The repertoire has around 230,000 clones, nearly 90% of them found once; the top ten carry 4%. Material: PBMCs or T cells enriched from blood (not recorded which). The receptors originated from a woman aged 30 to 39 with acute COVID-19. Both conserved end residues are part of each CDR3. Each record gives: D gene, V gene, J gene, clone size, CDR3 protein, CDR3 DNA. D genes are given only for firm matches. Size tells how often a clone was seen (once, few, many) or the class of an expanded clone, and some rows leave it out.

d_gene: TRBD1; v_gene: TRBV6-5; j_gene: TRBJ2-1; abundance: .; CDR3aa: CASSYDRVREQFF; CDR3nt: TGTGCCAGCAGTTACGACAGGGTCAGGGAGCAGTTCTTC
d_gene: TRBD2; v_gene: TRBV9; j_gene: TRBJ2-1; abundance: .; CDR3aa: CASSVERGTSYNEQFF; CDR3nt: TGTGCCAGCAGCGTCGAGCGGGGGACCTCCTACAATGAGCAGTTCTTC
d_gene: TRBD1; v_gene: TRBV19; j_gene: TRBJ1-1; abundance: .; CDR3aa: CASSTETGRMNTEAFF; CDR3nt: TGTGCCAGTAGTACAGAGACAGGGCGCATGAACACTGAAGCTTTCTTT
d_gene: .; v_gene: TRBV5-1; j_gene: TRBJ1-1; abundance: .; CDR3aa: CASSLSLGGANTEAFF; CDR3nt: TGCGCCAGCAGCTTGAGTCTGGGAGGGGCGAACACTGAAGCTTTCTTT
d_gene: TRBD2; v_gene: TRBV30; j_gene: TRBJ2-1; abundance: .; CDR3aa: CAWSTASGNNEQFF; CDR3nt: TGTGCCTGGAGTACGGCTAGCGGGAACAATGAGCAGTTCTTC
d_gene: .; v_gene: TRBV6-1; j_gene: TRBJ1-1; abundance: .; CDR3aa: CASSERGTQTAFF; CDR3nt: TGTGCCAGCAGTGAAAGGGGGACACAAACGGCTTTCTTT
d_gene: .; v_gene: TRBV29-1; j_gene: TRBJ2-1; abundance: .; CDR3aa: CSVVTSLASWGNEQFF; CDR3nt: TGCAGCGTTGTGACCTCCCTAGCATCTTGGGGCAATGAGCAGTTCTTC
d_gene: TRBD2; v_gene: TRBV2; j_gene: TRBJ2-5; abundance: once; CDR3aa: CASSPGTSGVGTQYF; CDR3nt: TGTGCCAGCAGTCCCGGGACTAGCGGGGTTGGGACCCAGTACTTC
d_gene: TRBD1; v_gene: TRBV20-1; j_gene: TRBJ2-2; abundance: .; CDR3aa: CSASTGVGGELFF; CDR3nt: TGCAGTGCTAGTACAGGGGTTGGAGGGGAGCTGTTTTTT
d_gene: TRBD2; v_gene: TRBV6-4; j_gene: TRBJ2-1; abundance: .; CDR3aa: CASSSSGGAEDEQFF; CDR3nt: TGTGCCAGCAGCTCTAGCGGGGGGGCCGAAGATGAGCAGTTCTTC
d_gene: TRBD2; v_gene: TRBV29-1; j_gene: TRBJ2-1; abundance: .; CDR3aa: CSVEEISGGPYNEQFF; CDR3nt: TGCAGCGTTGAAGAGATTAGCGGGGGGCCGTACAATGAGCAGTTCTTC
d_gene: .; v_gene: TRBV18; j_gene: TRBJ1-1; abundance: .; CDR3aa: CASSQSGLSTEAFF; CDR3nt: TGTGCCAGCTCACAATCAGGGTTAAGTACTGAAGCTTTCTTT
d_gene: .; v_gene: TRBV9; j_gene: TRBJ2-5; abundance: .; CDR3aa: CASSVAAFRGTETQYF; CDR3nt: TGTGCCAGCAGCGTAGCGGCCTTTCGGGGTACGGAGACCCAGTACTTC
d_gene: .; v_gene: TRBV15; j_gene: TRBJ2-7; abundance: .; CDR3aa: CATSRDLTDPYEQYF; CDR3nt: TGTGCCACCAGCAGAGATCTGACAGACCCCTACGAGCAGTACTTC
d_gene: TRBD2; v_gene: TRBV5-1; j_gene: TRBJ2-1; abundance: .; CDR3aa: CASSSSGGVYNEQFF; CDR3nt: TGCGCCAGCAGCTCCAGCGGGGGTGTCTACAATGAGCAGTTCTTC
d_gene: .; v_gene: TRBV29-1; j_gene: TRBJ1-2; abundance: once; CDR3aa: CSVVGAGGYTF; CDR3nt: TGCAGCGTTGTGGGGGCAGGAGGCTACACCTTC
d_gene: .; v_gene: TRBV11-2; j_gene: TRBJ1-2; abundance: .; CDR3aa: CASSPRGVWGYGYTF; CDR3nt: TGTGCCAGCAGCCCGCGGGGGGTTTGGGGGTATGGCTACACCTTC
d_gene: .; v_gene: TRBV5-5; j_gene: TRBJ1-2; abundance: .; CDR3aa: CASSPPGSNYGYTF; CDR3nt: TGTGCCAGCTCCCCCCCGGGATCTAACTATGGCTACACCTTC
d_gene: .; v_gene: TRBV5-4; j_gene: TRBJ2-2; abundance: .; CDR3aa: CASSPDTNTGELFF; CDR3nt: TGTGCCAGCAGCCCCGACACTAACACCGGGGAGCTGTTTTTT
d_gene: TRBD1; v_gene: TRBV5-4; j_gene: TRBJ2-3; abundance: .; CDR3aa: CASSGTGRSDTQYF; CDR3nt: TGTGCCAGCAGCGGGACAGGGCGTTCAGATACGCAGTATTTT
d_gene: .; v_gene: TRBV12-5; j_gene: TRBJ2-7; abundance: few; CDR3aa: CASGRDIYEQYF; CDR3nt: TGTGCTAGTGGTCGGGACATCTACGAGCAGTACTTC
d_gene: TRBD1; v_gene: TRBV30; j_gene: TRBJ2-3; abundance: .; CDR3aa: CAWTPDREPDTQYF; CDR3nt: TGTGCCTGGACCCCGGACAGGGAACCAGATACGCAGTATTTT
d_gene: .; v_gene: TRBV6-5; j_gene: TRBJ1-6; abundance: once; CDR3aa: CASSYKPRGLPPLHF; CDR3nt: TGTGCCAGCAGTTATAAACCCAGGGGACTACCACCCCTCCACTTT
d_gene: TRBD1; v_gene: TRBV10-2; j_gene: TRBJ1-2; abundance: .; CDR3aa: CASSGLGTGDNYGYTF; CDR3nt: TGCGCCAGCAGTGGGCTGGGGACAGGGGATAACTATGGCTACACCTTC
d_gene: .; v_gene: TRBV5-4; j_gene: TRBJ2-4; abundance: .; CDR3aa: CASSLPGGVDKNIQYF; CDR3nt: TGTGCCAGCAGCTTGCCGGGCGGGGTCGACAAAAACATTCAGTACTTC
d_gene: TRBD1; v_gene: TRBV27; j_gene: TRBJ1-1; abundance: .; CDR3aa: CASLKKTGVNTEAFF; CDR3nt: TGTGCCAGCCTAAAAAAGACAGGGGTGAACACTGAAGCTTTCTTT
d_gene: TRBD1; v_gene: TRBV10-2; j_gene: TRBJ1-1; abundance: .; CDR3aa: CASKTGVGNTEAFF; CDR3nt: TGCGCCAGCAAGACAGGGGTCGGAAACACTGAAGCTTTCTTT
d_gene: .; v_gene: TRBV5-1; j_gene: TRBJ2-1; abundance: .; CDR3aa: CASSLGGGEQFF; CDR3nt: TGCGCCAGCAGCTTGGGGGGCGGTGAGCAGTTCTTC
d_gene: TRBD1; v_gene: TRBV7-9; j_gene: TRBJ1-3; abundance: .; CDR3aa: CASSRGQGSTGNTIYF; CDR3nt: TGTGCCAGCAGCAGGGGACAGGGGTCGACTGGAAACACCATATATTTT
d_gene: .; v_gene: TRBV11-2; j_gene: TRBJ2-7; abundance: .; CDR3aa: CASSWSRSEQYF; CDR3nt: TGTGCCAGCAGCTGGAGTAGGTCCGAGCAGTACTTC
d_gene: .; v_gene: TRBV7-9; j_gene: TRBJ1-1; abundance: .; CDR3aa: CASSLLHREVAFF; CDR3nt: TGTGCCAGCAGCTTACTCCACCGAGAGGTAGCTTTCTTT
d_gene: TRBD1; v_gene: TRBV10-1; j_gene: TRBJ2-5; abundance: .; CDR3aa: CASSEGQGAGETQYF; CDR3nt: TGCGCCAGCAGTGAAGGTCAGGGGGCAGGCGAGACCCAGTACTTC